Presented here are 31 T cell receptor beta chains from one specimen sequenced in a study of early T cells in non-severe SARS-CoV-2 infection. TCRdb re-called the 5' RACE reads with MiXCR, one entry per CDR3 protein. The data hold roughly 90,000 distinct CDR3 sequences, with 14% observed a single time. The sequencing input was whole blood. These receptors came from an adult who was a healthcare worker with PCR-confirmed SARS-CoV-2 infection or an uninfected control (not recorded which).

The rearrangement uses TRBV14 and TRBJ1-1; 7 nucleotides match TRBD1. In germline, CDR1 is SGHDN, CDR2 FVKESK. V gave up 0 bases and J gave up 7 bases; unmatched junction bases: 5. This CDR3 contains 14 residues. CDR3 loop: CASSQDIQGGEAFF. The DNA for the CDR3 is TGTGCCAGCAGCCAAGATATTCAGGGGGGTGAAGCTTTCTTT.

This clonotype was seen ten or more times. The chain has TRBV7-9 and TRBJ1-5, with 8 positions matching TRBD1. CDR3 length: 15 amino acids. Germline CDR1 reads SEHNR; CDR2 reads FQNEAQ (reference sequence). The trim removed 5 bases at V and 4 bases at J, leaving 7 bases unmatched. CDR3 region: CASSLTGDRNQPQHF. In DNA, the CDR3 is TGTGCCAGCAGCCTGACAGGGGACCGAAATCAGCCCCAGCATTTT.

This clonotype was picked up many times. The chain is built from TRBV6-5 and TRBJ2-3; D might be TRBD1 (6 bases). There are 15 residues in the CDR3. V was shortened by 0 bases and J by 6 bases, with 13 bases between the two germline ends. In germline, CDR1 is MNHEY, CDR2 SVGAGI. CDR3 sequence (DNA): TGTGCCAGCAGTTACTCGGGGGCGGCAGGGGATACGCAGTATTTT. Protein sequence: CASSYSGAAGDTQYF.

The rearrangement links TRBV10-2 to TRBJ1-1; D may be TRBD1 (5 bases). Trimming cost V 0 bases and J 3 bases, with 5 bases left between them. Germline-derived CDR1 and CDR2 are WSHSY and SAAADI. The CDR3 spans 13 residues. CDR3 coding DNA: TGCGCCAGCAGTGAGTCGGGGGACACTGAAGCTTTCTTT. This codes for CASSESGDTEAFF.

This clonotype appeared a few times. J is TRBJ1-5 and V is TRBV7-2; D not certain. V lost 5 bases and J lost 5, with 13 bases in between. The CDR3 runs 14 residues. CDR1 and CDR2 from the germline V gene are SGHTA and FQGNSA. The CDR3 DNA is TGTGCCAGCAGCCCCCGGATCGGGGATCAGCCCCAGCATTTT. Protein sequence: CASSPRIGDQPQHF.

This clonotype has a handful of counts. The V call is TRBV12-3 or TRBV12-4, the J call TRBJ1-3; 8 nucleotides line up with TRBD1. This CDR3 region has 15 residues. J was trimmed by 4 bases and V by 3 bases; bases with no gene match: 5. CDR3 residues: CASSFQGAGGNTIYF. The CDR3 nucleotides are TGTGCCAGCAGTTTCCAGGGGGCGGGAGGAAACACCATATATTTT.

This clonotype came up a few times. The chain links TRBV6-2 or TRBV6-3 to TRBJ1-5; 7 bases agree with TRBD1. Per the germline V gene, CDR1 is MNHEY and CDR2 is SVGEGT. The CDR3 length is 16 residues. V lost 0 bases, J lost 4 bases, and 6 bases stayed unmatched. The DNA for the CDR3 is TGTGCCAGCAGTTACTCGACAGGGCTTCGGAATCAGCCCCAGCATTTT. It is translated as CASSYSTGLRNQPQHF.

The chain is built from TRBV6-5 and TRBJ1-1, with TRBD1 identical over 7 bases. The V and J ends lost 0 bases and 1 base, in that order; junction bases with no gene match: 5. This CDR3 comprises 16 residues. Germline V gene data show CDR1 as MNHEY and CDR2 as SVGAGI. The CDR3 coding sequence is TGTGCCAGCAGTTACTCTTCGACAGGGAGGAACACTGAAGCTTTCTTT. It specifies CASSYSSTGRNTEAFF.

The chain has TRBV4-2 and TRBJ2-1; perhaps D is TRBD1 or TRBD2 (6 bases each). V dropped 0 bases and J dropped 3 bases, with 12 bases sitting between them. CDR3 length equals 16 residues. The V gene's germline CDR1 is LGHNA and CDR2 YNFKEQ. CDR3 sequence: CASSQDLRGDYNEQFF. CDR3 nucleotide sequence: TGTGCCAGCAGCCAAGATCTAAGGGGGGACTACAATGAGCAGTTCTTC.

DNA for the CDR3: TGTGCCATCAGTGACGAGTATTATAATTCACCCCTCCACTTT. Its protein is CAISDEYYNSPLHF. The V call is TRBV10-3, the J call TRBJ1-6, with D unresolved. The CDR3 length is 14 residues. Germline CDR1 and CDR2: ENHRY and SYGVKD. The V gene lost 3 bases and the J gene lost 4 bases, with 7 bases spanning the gap.

This clonotype has a handful of counts. V gene TRBV29-1 combines with J gene TRBJ1-1; possibly TRBD1 for D (5 bases). V gave up 6 bases and J gave up 7 bases, with 15 bases separating them. The CDR3 runs 12 residues. Germline assignment: CDR1 SQVTM and CDR2 ANQGSEA. CDR3 amino acids: CSVDQGGVEAFF. CDR3 in DNA: TGCAGCGTCGATCAGGGAGGAGTTGAAGCTTTCTTT.

This chain joins TRBV3-1 and TRBJ1-5, with a weak D call TRBD1 (5 bases). The CDR3 covers 15 residues. The germline CDR1 and CDR2 sequences are LGHDT and YNNKEL (reference sequence). V was clipped by 4 bases and J by 6 bases, with 16 bases between them. CDR3 bases: TGTGCCAGCAGCCGGGACCCAGGGCAGGGTCAGCCCCAGCATTTT. Translated, it gives CASSRDPGQGQPQHF. Looking up the rest from reference TRBV3-1 and TRBJ1-5 gives the full variable domain: DTAVSQTPKYLVTQMGNDKSIKCEQNLGHDTMYWYKQDSKKFLKIMFSYNNKELIINETVPNRFSPKSPDKAHLNLHINSLELGDSAVYFCASSRDPGQGQPQHFGDGTRLSIL.

This clonotype was detected a few times. This chain connects TRBV12-3 or TRBV12-4 to TRBJ1-1; D is undetermined. The CDR3 contains 11 residues. Trimming pared 9 bases from V and 5 bases from J, leaving 10 bases between. The CDR3 sequence is CASGPLTEAFF. The CDR3 nucleotides are TGTGCCAGTGGGCCACTGACTGAAGCTTTCTTT.

The chain couples TRBV28 to TRBJ1-5; D is unclear. The germline V and J ends were trimmed by 2 bases and 6 bases, with 2 bases remaining between them. The CDR3 totals 11 residues. Looked up from germline, CDR1 is MDHEN and CDR2 is SYDVKM. Written as DNA, the CDR3 is TGTGCCAGCAGTTTAGGTCAGCCCCAGCATTTT. Residues: CASSLGQPQHF.

The gene calls are TRBV20-1 and TRBJ2-3; D not resolved. Germline V gene lookup returns CDR1 DFQATT and CDR2 SNEGSKA (reference sequence). The CDR3 consists of 13 residues. Between the trimmed V and J ends, which lost 3 bases and 2 bases, there was a span of 9 bases. The CDR3 protein is CSASDSPTDTQYF. CDR3 in DNA: TGCAGTGCTAGCGACTCCCCCACAGATACGCAGTATTTT.

This rearrangement joins TRBV27 to TRBJ1-4; TRBD1 matches at 12 bases. After removal of 2 bases from V and 4 bases from J, the junction contained 5 bases not matched to a gene. Germline values: CDR1 MNHEY, CDR2 SMNVEV (reference sequence). CDR3 length: 17 residues. CDR3 amino acids: CASSLHGTGGDNEKLFF. The CDR3, as DNA: TGTGCCAGCAGTTTACACGGGACAGGGGGCGATAATGAAAAACTGTTTTTT. Combining the CDR3 with reference TRBV27 and TRBJ1-4 gives the whole variable domain EAQVTQNPRYLITVTGKKLTVTCSQNMNHEYMSWYRQDPGLGLRQIYYSMNVEVTDKGDVPEGYKVSRKEKRNFPLILESPSPNQTSLYFCASSLHGTGGDNEKLFFGSGTQLSVL.

In its sample, this clonotype was seen many times. The rearrangement uses TRBV20-1 and TRBJ1-4; a weak D match, TRBD1 (6 bases). This CDR3 is built from 11 residues. Per germline, CDR1 DFQATT and CDR2 SNEGSKA (reference sequence). The V end was cut by 5 bases, the J end by 6 bases, with 7 bases between. CDR3 DNA sequence: TGCAGTGCTGAGGGGGATGAAAAACTGTTTTTT. This translates into CSAEGDEKLFF.

V gene TRBV6-2 or TRBV6-3 combines with J gene TRBJ2-5, with a weak D call TRBD1 (6 bases). Germline loops: CDR1 MNHEY, CDR2 SVGEGT. The V gene lost 5 bases and the J gene lost 0 bases, with 10 bases spanning the gap. CDR3 length equals 14 residues. The CDR3: CASSETGNQETQYF. The CDR3 DNA reads TGTGCCAGCAGTGAAACAGGGAACCAAGAGACCCAGTACTTC.

The V gene is TRBV9, the J gene TRBJ2-1; no definite D call. CDR1 is SGDLS and CDR2 is YYNGEE in the germline V gene. The CDR3 extends over 17 amino acids. V was cut by 4 bases and J by 0 bases, with 17 bases left in between. The CDR3 sequence is CASSPYDGPSSYNEQFF. As DNA, the CDR3 is TGTGCCAGCAGCCCTTATGACGGGCCAAGCTCCTACAATGAGCAGTTCTTC.

This clonotype was picked up a small number of times. The chain has TRBV12-3 or TRBV12-4 and TRBJ2-2; D unresolved. V lost 2 bases, J lost 6 bases, and 7 bases lay in between. The CDR3 covers 13 residues. The chain's CDR3 is CASSLTGSGELFF. In nucleotides, the CDR3 is TGTGCCAGCAGTTTAACGGGTTCCGGGGAGCTGTTTTTT.

The rearrangement links TRBV11-2 to TRBJ1-1; no clear D. This CDR3 is 11 amino acids long. CDR1 and CDR2 from the germline V gene are SGHAT and FQNNGV. V was cut by 3 bases and J by 10 bases, with 9 bases left in between. The CDR3 region is CASSFQSVAFF. The CDR3 DNA sequence: TGTGCCAGCAGCTTTCAGTCAGTAGCTTTCTTT. Combining the CDR3 with reference TRBV11-2 and TRBJ1-1 gives the whole variable domain EAGVAQSPRYKIIEKRQSVAFWCNPISGHATLYWYQQILGQGPKLLIQFQNNGVVDDSQLPKDRFSAERLKGVDSTLKIQPAKLEDSAVYLCASSFQSVAFFGQGTRLTVV.

There are a few counts of this clonotype. The J gene is TRBJ1-3, the V gene TRBV3-1, with TRBD1 identical over 7 bases. V lost 5 bases and J lost 4; bases outside the gene matches: 8. Germline V gives CDR1 LGHDT, CDR2 YNNKEL (reference sequence). This CDR3 spans 15 amino acids. CDR3 nucleotide sequence: TGTGCCAGCAGCTTAGGACAGGCAATCGGAAACACCATATATTTT. Its translation is CASSLGQAIGNTIYF.

In its sample, this clonotype was seen a few times. This chain joins TRBV11-2 and TRBJ2-1, with 15 bases matching TRBD2. The CDR3 runs 15 residues. After removal of 4 bases from V and 15 bases from J, the junction contained 10 bases not matched to a gene. CDR1 SGHAT and CDR2 FQNNGV come from the germline V gene. CDR3 in amino acids: CASSWTSGGAPHPFF. DNA for the CDR3: TGTGCCAGCAGCTGGACTAGCGGGGGGGCCCCGCATCCGTTCTTC.

The V call is TRBV7-9, the J call TRBJ1-3, with 7 bases fitting TRBD1. CDR3 length: 13 amino acids. V trimming: 0 bases; J trimming: 8 bases; junction bases outside the gene matches: 1. Germline assignment: CDR1 SEHNR and CDR2 FQNEAQ (reference sequence). CDR3: CASSLAGGDTIYF. CDR3 DNA sequence: TGTGCCAGCAGCTTAGCAGGGGGCGACACCATATATTTT.

This chain uses TRBV10-3 with TRBJ2-2; 8 bases are shared with TRBD2. Germline V CDR1 and CDR2: ENHRY, SYGVKD. The CDR3 totals 15 residues. The J segment lost 4 bases and the V segment lost 4 bases, leaving 5 bases of the junction unmatched. CDR3 nucleotides: TGTGCCATCAGTGGGAATAGCGGGGTCACCGGGGAGCTGTTTTTT. Amino acids: CAISGNSGVTGELFF.

The chain joins TRBV19 to TRBJ1-1, with 7 nucleotides matching TRBD1. The CDR3 is 16 amino acids. V trimming: 6 bases; J trimming: 0 bases; junction bases outside the gene matches: 10. The V gene's germline CDR1 is LNHDA and CDR2 SQIVND (reference sequence). The chain's CDR3 is CASSYRGTVLNTEAFF. The CDR3 nucleotides read TGTGCCAGTAGCTATCGGGGGACAGTGTTGAACACTGAAGCTTTCTTT.

This clonotype turned up a few times. The chain uses TRBV20-1 and TRBJ2-3; D call uncertain. Trimming removed 6 bases at V and 1 base at J, with 8 bases between. This CDR3 has 12 residues. The germline CDR1 and CDR2 sequences are DFQATT and SNEGSKA (reference sequence). CDR3 sequence (DNA): TGCAGTGCCCCCCAAGGCACAGATACGCAGTATTTT. This sequence encodes CSAPQGTDTQYF.

The sample holds a few counts of this clonotype. The chain combines TRBV19 with TRBJ2-1; D gene unclear. The V end was cut by 2 bases, the J end by 0 bases, with 20 bases between. This CDR3 has 19 amino acids. Germline CDR1 LNHDA, CDR2 SQIVND (reference sequence). The CDR3 reads CASSIIPPVLVGSYNEQFF. CDR3 nucleotides: TGTGCCAGTAGTATAATCCCTCCCGTACTTGTAGGCTCCTACAATGAGCAGTTCTTC.

This clonotype was picked up one time. The CDR3 here is CASSSRGPRGGNTIYF. The CDR3 DNA is TGTGCCAGCAGTTCCAGGGGACCACGCGGGGGAAACACCATATATTTT. This chain connects TRBV28 to TRBJ1-3; a possible D gene is TRBD1 (6 bases). The CDR3 length is 16 residues. From germline, CDR1 is MDHEN and CDR2 SYDVKM. Trimming removed 4 bases from V and 4 bases from J, with 17 bases in between.

This clonotype was observed a handful of times. V and J are TRBV6-5 and TRBJ2-2; perhaps TRBD1 as D (6 bases). V shed 8 bases and J shed 4 bases, with 14 bases lying between them. CDR1 is MNHEY, CDR2 SVGAGI, per germline. The CDR3 length is 14 residues. Here the CDR3 reads CASSQGRTTGELFF. In DNA, the CDR3 is TGTGCCAGCTCCCAGGGGCGGACCACCGGGGAGCTGTTTTTT.

The chain employs TRBV7-9 and TRBJ1-4; possible D gene TRBD1, 5 bases. V lost 3 bases, J lost 8 bases, and 16 bases lay in between. The CDR3 is made up of 15 amino acids. In germline, CDR1 is SEHNR, CDR2 FQNEAQ (reference sequence). The CDR3 nucleotides are TGTGCCAGCAGCTTTGGAAGACCGGGACCAGAAAAACTGTTTTTT. As protein: CASSFGRPGPEKLFF.